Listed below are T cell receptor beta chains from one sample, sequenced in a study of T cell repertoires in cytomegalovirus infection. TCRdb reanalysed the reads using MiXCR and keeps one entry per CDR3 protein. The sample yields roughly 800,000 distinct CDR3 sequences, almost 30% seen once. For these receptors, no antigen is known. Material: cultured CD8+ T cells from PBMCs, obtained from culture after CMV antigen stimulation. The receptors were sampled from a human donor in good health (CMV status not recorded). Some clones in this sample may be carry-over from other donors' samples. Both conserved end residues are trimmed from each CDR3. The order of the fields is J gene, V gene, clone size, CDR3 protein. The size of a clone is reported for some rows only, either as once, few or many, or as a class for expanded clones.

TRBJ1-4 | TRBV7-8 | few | ASSPGRGSNEKLF
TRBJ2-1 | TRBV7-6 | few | ASTIGGANNEQF
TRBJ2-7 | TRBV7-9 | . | ASSSRNEQY
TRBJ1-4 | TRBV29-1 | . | SVLLREEKLF
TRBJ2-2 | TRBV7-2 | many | ASSLAPRRRANTGELF
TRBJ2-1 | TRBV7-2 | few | ASSFRDPLIGGSYNEQF
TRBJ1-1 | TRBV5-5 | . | ASSLVGAYRVTEAF
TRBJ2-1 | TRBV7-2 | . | ASSTSLFLGRSSYNEQF
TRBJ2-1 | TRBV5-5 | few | ASSLVLAGNNEQF
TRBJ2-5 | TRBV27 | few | ASSLGVWETQY
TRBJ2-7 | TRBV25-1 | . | ASSEYYGPYEQY
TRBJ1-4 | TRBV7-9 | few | ASSSRLATNEKLF
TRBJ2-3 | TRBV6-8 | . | ASSYGGTVHTDTQY
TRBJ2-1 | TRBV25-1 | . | ANICGSYNEQF
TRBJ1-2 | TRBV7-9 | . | ASSTWRDGYT
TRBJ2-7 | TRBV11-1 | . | ASTLRQGGYEQY
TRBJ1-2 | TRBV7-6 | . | ASSGGQDYGYT
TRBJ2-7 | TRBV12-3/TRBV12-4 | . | ASSQEGQGEVEQY
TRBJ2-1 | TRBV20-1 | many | SARRLAGGRNEQF
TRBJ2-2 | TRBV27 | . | ASSLSGLVTGELF
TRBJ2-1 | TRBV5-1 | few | ASSFSAGDYNEQF
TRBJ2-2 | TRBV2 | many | ASGGFANTGELF
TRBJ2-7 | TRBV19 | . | ASSDVSSYEQY
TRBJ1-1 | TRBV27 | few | ASSLYRENTEAF
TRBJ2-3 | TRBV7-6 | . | ASSLPLGGGWGTDTQY
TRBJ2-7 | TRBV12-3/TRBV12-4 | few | ASSRGRYEQY
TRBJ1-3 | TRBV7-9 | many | ASSSRDRGPGNTIY
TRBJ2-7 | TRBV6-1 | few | ASSEGQGAGEQY
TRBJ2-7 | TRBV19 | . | ASSTSDMLGYEQY
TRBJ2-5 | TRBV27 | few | ASSYTPAWQETQY
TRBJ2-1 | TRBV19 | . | ASSTRGRPFNNEQF
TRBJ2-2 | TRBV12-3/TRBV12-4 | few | ASSLAMTSGEYTGELF
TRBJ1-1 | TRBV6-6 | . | ASSYLTPGQGDEAF
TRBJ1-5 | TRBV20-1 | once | SAFPFRGNQPQH
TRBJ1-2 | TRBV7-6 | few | ASSFGDDPNYGYT
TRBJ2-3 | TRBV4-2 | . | ATALATSTDTQY
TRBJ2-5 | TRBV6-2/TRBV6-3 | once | ASSYPLEGLQETQY
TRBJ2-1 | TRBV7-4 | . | ASSSPGAVGNEQF
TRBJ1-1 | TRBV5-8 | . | ASSFGRMDMTTNTEAF
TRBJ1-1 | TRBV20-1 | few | SASPQGNEAF
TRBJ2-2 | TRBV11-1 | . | ASSVGGPRRGGELF
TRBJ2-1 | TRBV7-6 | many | ASSLRVAGKTYNEQF
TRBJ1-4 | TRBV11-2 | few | ASSYQFRMGEKLF
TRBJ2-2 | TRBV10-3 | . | ATVGGTGELF
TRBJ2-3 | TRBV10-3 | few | AISESSRHRGKEDTQY
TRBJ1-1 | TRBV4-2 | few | ASSQDLTGVLGYPPNTEAF
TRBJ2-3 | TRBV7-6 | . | ASSARGAGAGPDTQY
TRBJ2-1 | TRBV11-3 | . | ASSLGSGWTGRNNEQF
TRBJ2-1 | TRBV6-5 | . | ASSYGGQGVNEQF